Described below is a single T cell receptor beta chain sequence and its context. Its specificity is not known. These data originate in a study of radiotherapy plus CTLA-4 blockade in lung cancer. Germline lookup yields CDR1 SGHRS and CDR2 YFSETQ. The CDR3 totals 14 residues. The V and J ends lost 1 base and 5 bases respectively, with 10 bases between them. Focal radiation plus CTLA-4 blockade with ipilimumab was given to patients with chemo-refractory metastatic non-small-cell lung cancer. TCRdb's table, derived via immunoSEQ multiplex PCR, lists solely in-frame clones and lacks some. The sample holds approximately 99,000 clones, around 88% seen once. Whole-study findings and limits: Response was reportedly best predicted by early blood T cell clone dynamics, with interferon-beta.

The sample here was peripheral blood, taken from a patient treated with radiotherapy plus ipilimumab. The rearrangement joins TRBV5-1 to TRBJ2-1; D may be TRBD1 or TRBD2 (5 bases each). This receptor was obtained from a human donor with non-small cell lung cancer that progressed on radiotherapy plus ipilimumab. The CDR3 region is CASSLPSGHNEQFF. CDR3 bases: TGCGCCAGCAGCTTGCCTTCGGGGCACAATGAGCAGTTCTTC.